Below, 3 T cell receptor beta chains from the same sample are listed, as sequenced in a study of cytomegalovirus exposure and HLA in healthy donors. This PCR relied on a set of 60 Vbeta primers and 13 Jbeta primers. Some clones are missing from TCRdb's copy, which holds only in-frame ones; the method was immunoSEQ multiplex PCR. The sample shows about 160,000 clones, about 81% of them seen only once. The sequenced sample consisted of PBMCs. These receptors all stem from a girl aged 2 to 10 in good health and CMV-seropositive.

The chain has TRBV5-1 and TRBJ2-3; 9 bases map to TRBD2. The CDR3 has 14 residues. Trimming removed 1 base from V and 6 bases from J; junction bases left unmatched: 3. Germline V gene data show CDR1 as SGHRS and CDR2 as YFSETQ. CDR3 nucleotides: TGCGCCAGCAGCTTGTTAGCGGGAGCGGATACGCAGTATTTT. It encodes CASSLLAGADTQYF.

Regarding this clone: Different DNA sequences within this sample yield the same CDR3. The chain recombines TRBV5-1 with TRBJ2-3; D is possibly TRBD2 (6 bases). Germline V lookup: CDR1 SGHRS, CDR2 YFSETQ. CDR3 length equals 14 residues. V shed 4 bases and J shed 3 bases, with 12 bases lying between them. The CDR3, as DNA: TGCGCCAGCAGCCTGGCCCGGGGGACAGATACGCAGTATTTT. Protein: CASSLARGTDTQYF.

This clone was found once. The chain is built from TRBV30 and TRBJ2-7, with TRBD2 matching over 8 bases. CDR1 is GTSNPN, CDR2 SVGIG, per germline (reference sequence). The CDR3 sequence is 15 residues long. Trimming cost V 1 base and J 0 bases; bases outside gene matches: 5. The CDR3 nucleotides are TGTGCCTGGAGTGCGGGTACTAGCGGCTCCTACGAGCAGTACTTC. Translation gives CAWSAGTSGSYEQYF.